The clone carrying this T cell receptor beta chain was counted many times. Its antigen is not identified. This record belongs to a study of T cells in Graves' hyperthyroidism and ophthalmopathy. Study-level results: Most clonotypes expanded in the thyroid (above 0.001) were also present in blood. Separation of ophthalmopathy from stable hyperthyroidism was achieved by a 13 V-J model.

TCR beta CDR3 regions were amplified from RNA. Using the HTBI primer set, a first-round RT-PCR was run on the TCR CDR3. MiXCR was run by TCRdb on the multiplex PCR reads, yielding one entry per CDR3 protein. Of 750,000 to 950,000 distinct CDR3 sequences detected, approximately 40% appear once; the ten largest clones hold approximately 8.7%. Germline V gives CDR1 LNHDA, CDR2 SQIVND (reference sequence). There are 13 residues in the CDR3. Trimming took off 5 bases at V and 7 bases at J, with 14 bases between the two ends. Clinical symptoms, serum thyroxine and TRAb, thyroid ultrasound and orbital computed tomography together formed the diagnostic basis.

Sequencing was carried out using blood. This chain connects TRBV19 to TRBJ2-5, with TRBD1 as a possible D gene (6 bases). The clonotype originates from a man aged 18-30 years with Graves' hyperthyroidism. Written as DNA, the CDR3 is TGTGCCAGTAGTCCGCCAGGGGATGCGACCCAGTACTTC. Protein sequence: CASSPPGDATQYF.